One and the same sample provided the 26 T cell receptor beta chains below, sequenced in a study of T-cell reconstitution after alpha-beta-depleted transplantation in children (TCRdb year 2016). The treatment or condition tag for this specimen amounts to: allogeneic hematopoietic cell transplantation with graft depleted of TCRalphabeta T cells and CD19 B cells. The library was obtained by PCR. TCRdb lists the instrument as Illumina HiSeq 2500. TCR library preparation used molecular barcoding, with unique molecular identifiers applied to normalize quantification of the TCRbeta repertoire. Starting from the raw public reads, TCRdb applied fastp trimming at Q25, assembled clones with MiXCR and retained in-frame beta chains. Every entry covers one CDR3 protein and lists the most common genes and DNA from its rows. The sample table lists approximately 1,000,000 distinct CDR3 sequences, under 30% of them with a count of one. The leading ten clones occupy over 25% of the sample.

The sample consisted of PBMCs, mostly from graft donor cells, taken 360 days after TCRalphabeta/CD19-depleted stem cell transplant. These receptors all stem from a boy less than two years old who had a stem cell transplant for SCID, so the T cells may come from the graft donor.

This chain uses TRBV20-1 with TRBJ2-3; D may be TRBD1 (6 bases). V was cut by 0 bases and J by 4 bases, with 11 bases left in between. Germline CDR1 and CDR2: DFQATT and SNEGSKA (reference sequence). CDR3 length: 14 residues. The CDR3 loop is CSARDPTGSDTQYF. The CDR3 coding sequence is TGCAGTGCTAGAGATCCTACAGGGTCAGATACGCAGTATTTT.

The chain recombines TRBV20-1 with TRBJ1-1, with a possible D match to TRBD1 (6 bases). The CDR3 length is 13 residues. The germline CDR1 and CDR2 sequences are DFQATT and SNEGSKA (reference sequence). V lost 7 bases to trimming and J lost 3 bases, with 15 bases between them. This chain's CDR3 is CSGGGRGDTEAFF. The CDR3 nucleotides are TGCAGTGGTGGGGGGCGGGGTGACACTGAAGCTTTCTTT.

The chain is built from TRBV12-3 or TRBV12-4 and TRBJ2-7; unclear D gene. With 1 base removed from V and 7 bases from J, the gap between germline ends came to 17 bases. The CDR3 runs 15 residues. The CDR3 spells CASSLGPDITREQYF. The CDR3 bases are TGTGCCAGCAGTTTAGGGCCCGACATTACTCGGGAGCAGTACTTC.

The rearrangement links TRBV11-2 to TRBJ2-3; 10 positions agree with TRBD1. Trimming at V came to 1 base and at J to 5 bases, leaving 9 bases not matched to a gene. The germline gives CDR1 SGHAT, CDR2 FQNNGV. The CDR3 has 17 residues. Here the CDR3 reads CASSLGGQGDYRDTQYF. CDR3 in DNA: TGTGCCAGCAGCTTAGGTGGACAGGGGGATTATAGAGATACGCAGTATTTT. The full variable domain, in which reference TRBV11-2 and TRBJ2-3 provide the parts outside the CDR3, is EAGVAQSPRYKIIEKRQSVAFWCNPISGHATLYWYQQILGQGPKLLIQFQNNGVVDDSQLPKDRFSAERLKGVDSTLKIQPAKLEDSAVYLCASSLGGQGDYRDTQYFGPGTRLTVL.

The rearrangement links TRBV7-9 to TRBJ2-1, with TRBD2 matching over 10 bases. The V gene's germline CDR1 is SEHNR and CDR2 FQNEAQ (reference sequence). CDR3 size: 15 residues. V was pared by 2 bases and J by 6 bases, with 4 bases of the junction left unmatched. The CDR3 DNA follows: TGTGCCAGCAGCTTAATAGCGGGGGGCGTCAATGAGCAGTTCTTC. Protein sequence: CASSLIAGGVNEQFF. The entire variable domain, with the rest obtained from reference TRBV7-9 and TRBJ2-1, is as follows: DTGVSQNPRHKITKRGQNVTFRCDPISEHNRLYWYRQTLGQGPEFLTYFQNEAQLEKSRLLSDRFSAERPKGSFSTLEIQRTEQGDSAMYLCASSLIAGGVNEQFFGPGTRLTVL.

This clonotype turned up a few times. The CDR3 sequence: CASSLAPLTSYEQYF. CDR3 DNA sequence: TGTGCCAGCAGCTTAGCCCCCCTGACCTCCTACGAGCAGTACTTC. The chain is built from TRBV11-2 and TRBJ2-7; D remains unclear. Germline values: CDR1 SGHAT, CDR2 FQNNGV. V was shortened by 1 base and J by 0 bases, with 10 bases between the two germline ends. The CDR3 length is 15 residues. The complete variable domain, with remaining parts taken from reference TRBV11-2 and TRBJ2-7, reads EAGVAQSPRYKIIEKRQSVAFWCNPISGHATLYWYQQILGQGPKLLIQFQNNGVVDDSQLPKDRFSAERLKGVDSTLKIQPAKLEDSAVYLCASSLAPLTSYEQYFGPGTRLTVT.

The chain recombines TRBV12-3 or TRBV12-4 with TRBJ1-5; no reliable D call. The V end lost 5 bases, the J end lost 0 bases, and 11 bases lay between the germline ends. The CDR3 has 15 residues. The CDR3 DNA reads TGTGCCAGCAGTCCACCTATTTATAGCAATCAGCCCCAGCATTTT. It is translated as CASSPPIYSNQPQHF.

In its sample, this clonotype was seen a few times. The chain is built from TRBV5-1 and TRBJ2-3; unclear D gene. Per the germline V gene, CDR1 is SGHRS and CDR2 is YFSETQ. Trimming pared 4 bases from V and 0 bases from J, leaving 18 bases between. The CDR3 extends over 17 amino acids. CDR3 residues: CASSAGRTVPSTDTQYF. Here the CDR3 DNA reads TGCGCCAGCAGCGCCGGAAGGACGGTACCTAGCACAGATACGCAGTATTTT.

This clonotype was seen a few times. The J gene is TRBJ2-4, the V gene TRBV20-1; possibly TRBD2 for D (6 bases). The germline V gene encodes CDR1 DFQATT and CDR2 SNEGSKA (reference sequence). Trimming removed 3 bases at V and 2 bases at J, with 8 bases between. The CDR3 covers 13 residues. The CDR3 reads CSASGGTKNIQYF. The CDR3 bases are TGCAGTGCTAGCGGGGGAACCAAAAACATTCAGTACTTC.

This clonotype has more than one count but fewer than ten. The rearrangement joins TRBV5-1 to TRBJ2-1; tentative D call: TRBD1 (5 bases). This CDR3 comprises 16 residues. Germline V gene data show CDR1 as SGHRS and CDR2 as YFSETQ. Trimming took 4 bases from V and 6 from J, leaving 20 bases between them. The CDR3 loop is CASSRDWGRAPNEQFF. DNA of the CDR3: TGCGCCAGCAGCCGAGATTGGGGCCGCGCTCCCAATGAGCAGTTCTTC.

This clonotype was counted only a few times. At one of its ends the junction is not consistent with the germline gene, which may arise from a read error. This chain connects TRBV4-2 to TRBJ2-1, with D tentatively TRBD2 (6 bases). Per germline, CDR1 LGHNA and CDR2 YNFKEQ. CDR3 length: 12 amino acids. Here the CDR3 DNA reads TGTGCCAGCAGCCAAGATGTCGCTAGCGTGGTTTTC. Translation: CASSQDVASVVF.

This clonotype has more than one count but fewer than ten. The chain employs TRBV20-1 and TRBJ2-7; D unclear. This CDR3 is built from 14 residues. Between the trimmed V and J ends, which lost 6 bases and 0 bases, there was a span of 15 bases. The germline V gene has CDR1 DFQATT and CDR2 SNEGSKA (reference sequence). The CDR3 DNA sequence: TGCAGTGCCACGACCCCACGTGGCTCCTACGAGCAGTACTTC. This codes for CSATTPRGSYEQYF.

V usage is TRBV20-1 and J usage is TRBJ2-7, with TRBD1 identical over 10 bases. This CDR3 contains 16 residues. V lost 5 bases and J lost 3; bases outside the gene matches: 13. Germline CDR1 DFQATT, CDR2 SNEGSKA (reference sequence). Here the CDR3 DNA reads TGCAGTGCTCGGGGGGTTGTAGGGACAGGGGACTACGAGCAGTACTTC. Its translation is CSARGVVGTGDYEQYF.

Only a few counts were recorded for this clonotype. No DNA is shown, since the ends of the CDR3 on it are uncertain; the CDR3 is the one TCRdb lists. V usage is TRBV4-1 and J usage is TRBJ2-1; the table's D call TRBD1 went unverified against the DNA. The CDR3 spans 16 amino acids, including both terminal residues. The V gene's germline CDR1 is MGHRA and CDR2 YSYEKL. CDR3 in amino acids: CASSQFGQGAPRREFF.

The CDR3, as DNA: TGTGCCAGCAGTTACGTGGACAGTTTCTCCTACGAGCAGTACTTC. Translation gives CASSYVDSFSYEQYF. V and J are TRBV6-2 or TRBV6-3 and TRBJ2-7, with D perhaps matching TRBD1 (6 bases). The CDR3 consists of 15 residues. Per germline, CDR1 MNHEY and CDR2 SVGEGT. V gave up 2 bases and J gave up 0 bases, with 11 bases separating them.

The chain has TRBV12-3 or TRBV12-4 and TRBJ2-2; 9 nucleotides line up with TRBD1. The CDR3 sequence is 14 residues long. Trimming removed 10 bases from V and 1 base from J; junction bases left unmatched: 4. The CDR3 reads CAILGQGNTGELFF. CDR3 coding DNA: TGTGCCATTCTGGGACAGGGGAACACCGGGGAGCTGTTTTTT.

This clonotype was seen repeatedly, ten times or more. The rearrangement joins TRBV29-1 to TRBJ2-7, with D possibly being TRBD1 (5 bases). Germline-derived CDR1 and CDR2 are SQVTM and ANQGSEA. With 0 bases removed from V and 4 bases from J, the gap between germline ends came to 10 bases. This CDR3 spans 13 amino acids. CDR3 in DNA: TGCAGCGTTGAAGATCTAGGGGTTTACGAGCAGTACTTC. It codes for CSVEDLGVYEQYF.

V usage is TRBV20-1 and J usage is TRBJ1-3; D remains ambiguous. CDR1 is DFQATT, CDR2 SNEGSKA, per germline (reference sequence). This CDR3 contains 12 residues. Trimming shortened V by 6 bases and J by 4 bases, and 10 bases separated the two germline ends. Written as DNA, the CDR3 is TGCAGTGCCTCTCTTTTAGGAAACACCATATATTTT. Protein product: CSASLLGNTIYF.

V gene TRBV12-3 or TRBV12-4 combines with J gene TRBJ2-1; 10 bases map to TRBD2. The junction had 18 bases not matched to a gene; V was cut back by 5 bases and J by 8 bases. CDR3 size: 18 residues. This CDR3 reads CASSKDKSGGATFDEQFF. The CDR3 region has the DNA TGTGCCAGCAGTAAAGATAAGAGCGGGGGGGCCACTTTCGATGAGCAGTTCTTC.

The chain links TRBV25-1 to TRBJ2-3; 7 bases agree with TRBD1. CDR1 and CDR2 (germline): MGHDK, SYGVNS. The CDR3 covers 16 residues. V trimming: 4 bases; J trimming: 3 bases; junction bases outside the gene matches: 10. In DNA form, the CDR3 reads TGTGCCAGCAGTGCGCGACAGGGTCTAGGGACAGATACGCAGTATTTT. Its protein is CASSARQGLGTDTQYF.

This rearrangement joins TRBV20-1 to TRBJ1-6; a weak D match, TRBD1 (6 bases). Germline values: CDR1 DFQATT, CDR2 SNEGSKA (reference sequence). This CDR3 has 13 amino acids. This CDR3 is CSTVMAGASPLHF. CDR3 DNA sequence: TGCAGCACGGTGATGGCAGGGGCTTCACCCCTCCACTTT.

This chain links TRBV7-2 with TRBJ1-2, with D uncertain. The CDR3 sequence is 13 residues long. CDR1 is SGHTA, CDR2 FQGNSA, per germline. V was shortened by 1 base and J by 8 bases, with 11 bases between the two germline ends. CDR3 in DNA: TGTGCCAGCAGCTTAGACGCAGGCTGGGGCTACACCTTC. Translated: CASSLDAGWGYTF.

V is TRBV12-3 or TRBV12-4 and J is TRBJ1-5, with a tentative D call TRBD1 (5 bases). V lost 7 bases and J lost 2, with 9 bases in between. This CDR3 region has 13 residues. The CDR3 is CASTATGNQPQHF. CDR3 nucleotide sequence: TGTGCCAGCACTGCGACAGGCAATCAGCCCCAGCATTTT.

The rearrangement links TRBV12-5 to TRBJ2-7; no clear D gene. Germline V gives CDR1 LGHNT, CDR2 FRNRAP. V lost 0 bases and J 2 bases, leaving 11 bases between the germline ends. The CDR3 totals 15 residues. DNA for the CDR3: TGTGCTAGTGGTTTGGTACTCTCCGGAACCTACGAGCAGTACTTC. This gives the protein CASGLVLSGTYEQYF.

This clonotype was detected a few times. Mismatch with germline at one junction end may stem from a read error. The chain recombines TRBV12-3 or TRBV12-4 with TRBJ2-5; 10 nucleotides agree with TRBD2. The length of the CDR3 is 12 residues. The CDR3 sequence: CASSLRLAGLLF. CDR3 coding DNA: TGTGCCAGCAGTTTACGACTAGCGGGCCTTCTTTTC.

The chain uses TRBV28 and TRBJ1-5; D may be TRBD1 (5 bases). This CDR3 is built from 13 residues. Per the germline V gene, CDR1 is MDHEN and CDR2 is SYDVKM. Trimming took off 11 bases at V and 3 bases at J, with 14 bases between the two ends. CDR3 bases: TGTGCCGCCGGGGCCAGGGTCAATCAGCCCCAGCATTTT. The encoded protein is CAAGARVNQPQHF.